The 29 T cell receptor beta chains below all came from one sample that was sequenced in a study of T cells after yellow fever vaccination. MiXCR was run by TCRdb on the 5' RACE reads, yielding one entry per CDR3 protein. The sample gives 150,000 to 200,000 distinct CDR3 sequences, roughly 8.8% of which show up once; roughly a third is in the top ten. Sequencing was performed on CD8+ T cells sorted from PBMCs, taken 45 days after the yellow fever booster vaccination. These receptors were collected from a young man who received the YFV17D yellow fever vaccine.

J is TRBJ2-1 and V is TRBV7-9; 10 bases align to TRBD2. Per germline, CDR1 SEHNR and CDR2 FQNEAQ (reference sequence). CDR3 size: 14 residues. The J segment lost 5 bases and the V segment lost 11 bases, leaving 9 bases of the junction unmatched. The CDR3 spells CAWHGLAVHNEQFF. The DNA for the CDR3 is TGTGCCTGGCATGGACTAGCGGTTCACAATGAGCAGTTCTTC.

This clonotype has ten or more counts. The chain links TRBV27 to TRBJ2-7, with a possible D match to TRBD1 (6 bases). V lost 7 bases and J lost 6, with 19 bases in between. CDR1 is MNHEY, CDR2 SMNVEV, per germline (reference sequence). The CDR3 covers 14 residues. Written as DNA, the CDR3 is TGTGCCAGCACCCTTACCTACAGGGAAGGCGAGCAGTACTTC. It specifies CASTLTYREGEQYF.

This clonotype has only a few counts. The chain couples TRBV11-2 to TRBJ1-1; possible D gene TRBD1, 5 bases. Deletions cut 1 base from V and 11 bases from J, with 11 bases between. The CDR3 contains 12 residues. Germline assignment: CDR1 SGHAT and CDR2 FQNNGV. CDR3 nucleotide sequence: TGTGCCAGCAGCTTAGGACGGAAGGGGGCTTTCTTT. Its translation: CASSLGRKGAFF.

The gene calls are TRBV21-1 and TRBJ2-5. TRBV21-1 is tagged as a pseudogene. CDR3 size: 13 residues. CDR3 loop: CASRRPYWETQYF. The CDR3 coding sequence is TGTGCCAGCCGCCGACCTTATTGGGAGACCCAGTACTTC.

J is TRBJ2-2 and V is TRBV7-9; TRBD2 matches at 7 bases. The ends lost 6 bases at V and 7 bases at J; junction bases unmatched: 2. This CDR3 is 12 amino acids long. Germline V gives CDR1 SEHNR, CDR2 FQNEAQ (reference sequence). The CDR3 sequence: CASSREVGELFF. The CDR3 nucleotides are TGTGCCAGCAGTCGGGAGGTCGGGGAGCTGTTTTTT.

This clonotype was seen a handful of times. V gene TRBV29-1 combines with J gene TRBJ1-2; D might be TRBD1 (5 bases). Looked up from germline, CDR1 is SQVTM and CDR2 is ANQGSEA. V shed 0 bases and J shed 2 bases, with 10 bases lying between them. The CDR3 covers 14 residues. CDR3 DNA: TGCAGCGTTGAAGAAGGCAGGGTGAACTATGGCTACACCTTC. Its translation: CSVEEGRVNYGYTF.

This clonotype was recorded many times. V is TRBV6-5 and J is TRBJ2-7; 12 bases are a match to TRBD1. J lost 7 bases, V lost 5 bases, and 6 bases had no gene match. CDR1 is MNHEY, CDR2 SVGAGI, per germline. The CDR3 length is 14 residues. The CDR3 here is CASSMGQGAREQYV. The CDR3 DNA follows: TGTGCCAGCAGTATGGGACAGGGGGCTCGTGAGCAGTACGTC.

V usage is TRBV7-9 and J usage is TRBJ2-7; no definite D call. V lost 0 bases and J 3 bases, leaving 12 bases between the germline ends. Germline V gene lookup returns CDR1 SEHNR and CDR2 FQNEAQ (reference sequence). The CDR3 is 15 amino acids. The CDR3 protein is CASSLAPAAVYEQYF. The CDR3 DNA follows: TGTGCCAGCAGCTTAGCCCCCGCAGCCGTCTACGAGCAGTACTTC.

This clonotype appeared a few times. This chain links TRBV9 with TRBJ1-1; a weak D match, TRBD1 (5 bases). Germline CDR1 SGDLS, CDR2 YYNGEE. The CDR3 has 15 amino acids. V lost 1 base to trimming and J lost 5 bases, with 15 bases between them. Written as DNA, the CDR3 is TGTGCCAGCAGCGTAAATGGGGGAGGTGGTACTGAAGCTTTCTTT. This translates into CASSVNGGGGTEAFF. Full variable domain (missing parts from reference TRBV9 and TRBJ1-1): DSGVTQTPKHLITATGQRVTLRCSPRSGDLSVYWYQQSLDQGLQFLIQYYNGEERAKGNILERFSAQQFPDLHSELNLSSLELGDSALYFCASSVNGGGGTEAFFGQGTRLTVV.

This clonotype was seen a handful of times. This chain links TRBV20-1 with TRBJ1-5; D ambiguous. Trimming pared 0 bases from V and 7 bases from J, leaving 16 bases between. Per the germline V gene, CDR1 is DFQATT and CDR2 is SNEGSKA (reference sequence). This CDR3 spans 15 amino acids. The DNA for the CDR3 is TGCAGTGCTAGAGATGCGGGTCGGGAATGGCAGCCCCAGCATTTT. The encoded protein is CSARDAGREWQPQHF.

This clonotype was counted between two and nine times. The chain has TRBV27 and TRBJ2-1; D not resolved. This CDR3 contains 15 residues. The germline gives CDR1 MNHEY, CDR2 SMNVEV (reference sequence). V lost 8 bases and J lost 0, with 14 bases in between. For the CDR3, the DNA is TGTGCCAGCGATTATCGGTCCAGCTCCTACAATGAGCAGTTCTTC. This sequence encodes CASDYRSSSYNEQFF.

This clonotype was seen at least ten times. The gene calls are TRBV20-1 and TRBJ2-1, with TRBD2 matching 11 bases. The germline V gene has CDR1 DFQATT and CDR2 SNEGSKA (reference sequence). CDR3 length: 14 residues. J gave up 9 bases and V 8 bases, and 12 bases lay outside the gene matches. CDR3 protein: CSSLAGGAQIEQFF. The DNA for the CDR3 is TGCAGTTCTTTAGCGGGGGGGGCCCAGATTGAGCAGTTCTTC.

The table lists this clonotype with a few counts. The chain combines TRBV6-5 with TRBJ2-3; 9 bases agree with TRBD2. V gave up 2 bases and J gave up 0 bases; unmatched junction bases: 0. The CDR3 totals 15 residues. Germline V gives CDR1 MNHEY, CDR2 SVGAGI. The CDR3 DNA sequence: TGTGCCAGCAGTTACCTAGCGGGGAGCACAGATACGCAGTATTTT. Its protein product is CASSYLAGSTDTQYF.

V usage is TRBV6-2 or TRBV6-3 and J usage is TRBJ2-7, with unresolved D. The germline V gene encodes CDR1 MNHEY and CDR2 SVGEGT. V was clipped by 2 bases and J by 3 bases, with 17 bases between them. This CDR3 spans 16 amino acids. The CDR3 loop reads CASSYRQPELLYEQYF. CDR3 nucleotides: TGTGCCAGCAGTTACCGGCAACCCGAACTTCTCTACGAGCAGTACTTC.

This clonotype was observed a few times. V is TRBV4-3 and J is TRBJ2-5, with a tentative D call TRBD2 (6 bases). The V and J ends lost 1 base and 5 bases respectively, with 11 bases between them. The CDR3 covers 14 residues. Germline V CDR1 and CDR2: LGHNA, YSLEER. The CDR3 DNA reads TGCGCCAGCAGCCAAGGACTAGTCCGTGAGACCCAGTACTTC. Translating it yields CASSQGLVRETQYF.

This clonotype was detected many times. The chain has TRBV6-2 or TRBV6-3 and TRBJ1-1; no reliable D call. Trimming removed 5 bases at V and 1 base at J, with 8 bases between. Germline CDR1 is MNHEY and CDR2 is SVGEGT. The CDR3 has 13 residues. CDR3 coding DNA: TGTGCCAGCAGTCTACATGAGAACACTGAAGCTTTCTTT. Protein product: CASSLHENTEAFF.

The chain combines TRBV6-5 with TRBJ1-4; 10 nucleotides match TRBD1. CDR3 length: 14 amino acids. The V and J ends lost 2 bases and 8 bases, in that order; junction bases with no gene match: 2. The V gene's germline CDR1 is MNHEY and CDR2 SVGAGI. The DNA for the CDR3 is TGTGCCAGCAGTTACGGGACAGGGGACGAAAAACTGTTTTTT. Translated, it gives CASSYGTGDEKLFF.

This sequence joins TRBV27 and TRBJ1-2; D is ambiguous. The CDR3 is made up of 15 amino acids. The germline V gene encodes CDR1 MNHEY and CDR2 SMNVEV (reference sequence). Trimming took 5 bases from V and 0 from J, leaving 13 bases between them. The CDR3 nucleotides read TGTGCCAGCAGTCCCTCGGCCTTAGCTAACTATGGCTACACCTTC. It yields the protein CASSPSALANYGYTF.

The chain recombines TRBV5-1 with TRBJ1-1, with D maybe TRBD1 (6 bases). Germline loops: CDR1 SGHRS, CDR2 YFSETQ. V lost 2 bases and J 4 bases, leaving 12 bases between the germline ends. The CDR3 runs 14 residues. CDR3 coding DNA: TGCGCCAGCAGCTTCCGGGGGCTCGGCACTGAAGCTTTCTTT. Its translation: CASSFRGLGTEAFF.

Only a few counts were recorded for this clonotype. The chain employs TRBV12-3 or TRBV12-4 and TRBJ2-1; D possibly corresponds to TRBD2 (6 bases). The V end lost 3 bases, the J end lost 0 bases, and 12 bases lay between the germline ends. The CDR3 runs to 16 residues. The DNA for the CDR3 is TGTGCCAGCAGTTTGGGACTCTTAAGCTCCTACAATGAGCAGTTCTTC. The encoded protein is CASSLGLLSSYNEQFF.

The V and J genes are TRBV29-1 and TRBJ2-7; 7 positions match TRBD2. V lost 5 bases, J lost 0 bases, and 4 bases stayed unmatched. Germline-derived CDR1 and CDR2 are SQVTM and ANQGSEA. This CDR3 spans 13 amino acids. This CDR3 is CSVIRGDSYEQYF. CDR3 coding DNA: TGCAGCGTTATTCGGGGGGACTCCTACGAGCAGTACTTC.

The chain carries TRBV20-1 and TRBJ2-1; TRBD2 is a possible D gene (5 bases). From germline, CDR1 is DFQATT and CDR2 SNEGSKA (reference sequence). With 3 bases removed from V and 9 bases from J, the gap between germline ends came to 15 bases. This CDR3 contains 13 residues. The CDR3 protein is CSARGLLSGEQFF. CDR3 sequence (DNA): TGCAGTGCTAGGGGTCTTTTGAGCGGTGAGCAGTTCTTC.

This clonotype has more than one count but fewer than ten. The V and J genes are TRBV7-9 and TRBJ1-6; D is perhaps TRBD1 (5 bases). Germline CDR1 and CDR2: SEHNR and FQNEAQ (reference sequence). Trimming stripped 5 bases from V and 6 bases from J, with 11 bases between. This CDR3 has 14 amino acids. The CDR3 is CASSESGGNSPLHF. Written as DNA, the CDR3 is TGTGCCAGCAGCGAAAGTGGGGGTAATTCACCCCTCCACTTT.

This clonotype has more than one count but fewer than ten. DNA for the CDR3: TGTGCCAGCAGCGACAGGGACGAGCAGTACGTC. This translates into CASSDRDEQYV. This chain joins TRBV5-4 and TRBJ2-7; 7 bases are shared with TRBD1. Trimming removed 4 bases from V and 5 bases from J; junction bases left unmatched: 0. Germline lookup yields CDR1 SGHNT and CDR2 YYREEE (reference sequence). The length of the CDR3 is 11 residues.

The gene calls are TRBV11-2 and TRBJ2-5; 10 positions match TRBD2. Germline V CDR1 and CDR2: SGHAT, FQNNGV. V lost 5 bases, J lost 2 bases, and 8 bases stayed unmatched. CDR3 length: 16 residues. In nucleotides, the CDR3 is TGTGCCAGCAGCCCCCGGACTAGCGGAATACAAGAGACCCAGTACTTC. This codes for CASSPRTSGIQETQYF.

The CDR3 sequence is CASSTPGARDQPQHF. The CDR3 DNA reads TGTGCCAGCAGTACCCCGGGGGCTCGGGATCAGCCCCAGCATTTT. The chain carries TRBV12-3 or TRBV12-4 and TRBJ1-5; D may be TRBD1 (6 bases). The CDR3 is 15 residues long. V shed 5 bases and J shed 5 bases, with 16 bases lying between them.

This clonotype has ten or more counts. This chain connects TRBV6-5 to TRBJ2-7, with 7 positions matching TRBD2. Germline trimming cut 6 bases from V and 5 bases from J; bases unmatched to any gene: 10. The CDR3 spans 14 residues. CDR1 is MNHEY and CDR2 is SVGAGI in the germline V gene. CDR3 amino acids: CASSPWGGEDEQYF. Written as DNA, the CDR3 is TGTGCCAGCAGCCCATGGGGGGGTGAGGACGAGCAGTACTTC.

The genes are TRBV4-3 and TRBJ1-1; 7 nucleotides align to TRBD1. Germline V lookup: CDR1 LGHNA, CDR2 YSLEER. V dropped 0 bases and J dropped 5; count of bases not matched to a gene: 6. This CDR3 has 15 amino acids. For the CDR3, the DNA is TGCGCCAGCAGCCAAGATCCACAGGGGCGAACTGAAGCTTTCTTT. Translated, it gives CASSQDPQGRTEAFF.

This clonotype appeared a few times. The chain joins TRBV6-4 to TRBJ2-3; D is unresolved. Germline V gives CDR1 MRHNA, CDR2 SNTAGT. This CDR3 comprises 13 residues. The germline V and J ends were trimmed by 6 bases and 0 bases, with 7 bases remaining between them. This CDR3 is CASSERSTDTQYF. The CDR3 region has the DNA TGTGCCAGCAGCGAGCGTAGCACAGATACGCAGTATTTT.